This T cell receptor (beta chain) was identified during a study of blood T cells in healthy people across ages. The CDR3 covers 20 residues. Germline CDR1 SGHRS, CDR2 YFSETQ. Trimming took 4 bases from V and 1 from J; bases not matched to a gene: 19. The extraction recovered at least 5.5 micrograms of total RNA per sample. Primers used in a second PCR of roughly 7 to 12 cycles were a sample-barcoded 5' primer and a J-beta primer mix. A single record per CDR3 protein comes from TCRdb applying MiXCR to the 5' RACE reads. The data hold 1.5 million to 2 million distinct CDR3 sequences, with roughly two fifths observed a single time.

J is TRBJ2-3 and V is TRBV5-1, with 9 bases fitting TRBD2. Sequencing was carried out using blood. The source is a human donor in good health. The chain's CDR3 is CASSPPGLAGFVSGTDTQYF. In DNA, the CDR3 is TGCGCCAGCAGCCCCCCGGGTCTAGCGGGGTTTGTATCAGGCACAGATACGCAGTATTTT. Looking up the rest from reference TRBV5-1 and TRBJ2-3 gives the full variable domain: KAGVTQTPRYLIKTRGQQVTLSCSPISGHRSVSWYQQTPGQGLQFLFEYFSETQRNKGNFPGRFSGRQFSNSRSEMNVSTLELGDSALYLCASSPPGLAGFVSGTDTQYFGPGTRLTVL.